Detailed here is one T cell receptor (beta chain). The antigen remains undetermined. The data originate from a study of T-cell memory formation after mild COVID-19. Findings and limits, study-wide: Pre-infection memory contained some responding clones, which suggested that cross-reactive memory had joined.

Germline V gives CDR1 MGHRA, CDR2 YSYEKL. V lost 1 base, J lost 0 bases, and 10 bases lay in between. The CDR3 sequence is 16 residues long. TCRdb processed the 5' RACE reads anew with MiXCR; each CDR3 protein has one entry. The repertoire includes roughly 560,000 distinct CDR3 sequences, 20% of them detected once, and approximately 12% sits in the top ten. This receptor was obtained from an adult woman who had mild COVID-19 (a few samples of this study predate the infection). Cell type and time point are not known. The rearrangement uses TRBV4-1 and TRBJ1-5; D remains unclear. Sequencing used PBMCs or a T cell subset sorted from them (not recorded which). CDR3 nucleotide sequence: TGCGCCAGCAGCCAAGGTCTCAGAGATAGCAATCAGCCCCAGCATTTT. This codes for CASSQGLRDSNQPQHF.